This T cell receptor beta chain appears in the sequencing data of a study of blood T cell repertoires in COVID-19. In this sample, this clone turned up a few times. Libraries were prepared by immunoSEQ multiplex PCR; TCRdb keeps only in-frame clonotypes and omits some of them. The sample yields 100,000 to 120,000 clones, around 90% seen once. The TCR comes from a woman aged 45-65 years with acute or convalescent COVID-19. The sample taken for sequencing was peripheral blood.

The DNA of the CDR3 is TGTGCCAGTAGTTGGACTAGCGGGGAGACCCAGTACTTC. Its protein product is CASSWTSGETQYF. The chain recombines TRBV19 with TRBJ2-5; TRBD2 agrees at 11 bases. Per the germline V gene, CDR1 is LNHDA and CDR2 is SQIVND (reference sequence). The V segment lost 5 bases and the J segment 5 bases; nucleotides outside the gene matches: 1. This CDR3 is 13 amino acids long.